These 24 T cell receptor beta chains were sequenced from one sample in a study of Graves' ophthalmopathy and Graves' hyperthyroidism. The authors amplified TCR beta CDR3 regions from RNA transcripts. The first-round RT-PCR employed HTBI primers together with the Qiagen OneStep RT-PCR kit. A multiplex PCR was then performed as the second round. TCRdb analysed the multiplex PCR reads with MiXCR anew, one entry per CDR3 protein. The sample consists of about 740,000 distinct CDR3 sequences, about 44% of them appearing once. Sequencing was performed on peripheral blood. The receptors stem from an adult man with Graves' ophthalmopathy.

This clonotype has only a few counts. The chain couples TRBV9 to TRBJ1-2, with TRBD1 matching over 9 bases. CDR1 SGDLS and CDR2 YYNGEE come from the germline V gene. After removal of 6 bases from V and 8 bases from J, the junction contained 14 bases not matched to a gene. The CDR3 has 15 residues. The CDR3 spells CASTRQGDSMRGYTF. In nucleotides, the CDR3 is TGTGCCAGCACGAGACAGGGGGATTCTATGAGAGGCTACACCTTC.

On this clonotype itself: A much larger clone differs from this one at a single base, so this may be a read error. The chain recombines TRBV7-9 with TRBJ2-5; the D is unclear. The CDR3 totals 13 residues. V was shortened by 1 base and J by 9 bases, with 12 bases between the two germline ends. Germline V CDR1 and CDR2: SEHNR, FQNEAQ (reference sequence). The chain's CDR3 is CASSLVLGPAQYF. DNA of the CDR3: TGTGCCAGCAGCTTAGTTCTGGGTCCGGCCCAGTACTTC.

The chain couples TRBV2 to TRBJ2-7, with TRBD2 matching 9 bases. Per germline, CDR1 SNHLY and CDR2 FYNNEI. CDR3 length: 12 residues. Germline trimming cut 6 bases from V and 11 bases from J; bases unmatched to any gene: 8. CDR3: CASSQGLAGKYF. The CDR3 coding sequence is TGTGCCAGCAGCCAAGGGCTAGCGGGAAAGTACTTC.

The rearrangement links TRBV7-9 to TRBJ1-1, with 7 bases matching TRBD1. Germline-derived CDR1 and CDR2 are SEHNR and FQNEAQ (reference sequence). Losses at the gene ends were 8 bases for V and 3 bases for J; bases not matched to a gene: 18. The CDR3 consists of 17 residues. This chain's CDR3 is CASPSPRGGADYTEAFF. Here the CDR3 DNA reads TGTGCCAGCCCGTCCCCGAGAGGGGGCGCGGATTACACTGAAGCTTTCTTT.

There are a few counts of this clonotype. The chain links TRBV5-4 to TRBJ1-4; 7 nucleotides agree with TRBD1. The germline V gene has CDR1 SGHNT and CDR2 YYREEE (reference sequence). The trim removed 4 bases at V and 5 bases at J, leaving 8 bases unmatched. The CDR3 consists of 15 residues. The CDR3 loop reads CASSTQGQSNEKLFF. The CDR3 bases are TGTGCCAGCAGCACCCAGGGACAGTCGAATGAAAAACTGTTTTTT. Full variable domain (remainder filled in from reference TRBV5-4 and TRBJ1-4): ETGVTQSPTHLIKTRGQQVTLRCSSQSGHNTVSWYQQALGQGPQFIFQYYREEENGRGNFPPRFSGLQFPNYSSELNVNALELDDSALYLCASSTQGQSNEKLFFGSGTQLSVL.

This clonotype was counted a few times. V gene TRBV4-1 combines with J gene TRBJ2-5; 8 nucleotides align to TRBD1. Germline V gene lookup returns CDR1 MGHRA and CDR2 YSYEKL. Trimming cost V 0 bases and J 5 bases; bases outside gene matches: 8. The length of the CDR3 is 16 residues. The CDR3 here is CASSQDGQGARETQYF. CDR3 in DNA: TGCGCCAGCAGCCAAGATGGGCAGGGGGCCAGGGAGACCCAGTACTTC.

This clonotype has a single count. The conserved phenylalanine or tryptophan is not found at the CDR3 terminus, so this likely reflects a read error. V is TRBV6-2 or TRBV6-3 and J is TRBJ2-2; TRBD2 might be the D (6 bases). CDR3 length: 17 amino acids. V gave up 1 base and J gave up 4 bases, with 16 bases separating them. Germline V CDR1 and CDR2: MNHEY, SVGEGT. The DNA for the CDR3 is TGTGCCAGCAGTTACTTGGCGGGGTTAACGGGCACCGGGGAGCTGTTTCTT. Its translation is CASSYLAGLTGTGELFL.

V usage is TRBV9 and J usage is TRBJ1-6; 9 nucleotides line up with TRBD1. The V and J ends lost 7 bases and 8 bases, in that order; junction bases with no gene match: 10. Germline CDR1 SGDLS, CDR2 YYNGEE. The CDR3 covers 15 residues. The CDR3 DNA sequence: TGTGCCAGCTGCCCGGGACAGGGTAAAGATTCACCCCTCCACTTT. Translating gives CASCPGQGKDSPLHF.

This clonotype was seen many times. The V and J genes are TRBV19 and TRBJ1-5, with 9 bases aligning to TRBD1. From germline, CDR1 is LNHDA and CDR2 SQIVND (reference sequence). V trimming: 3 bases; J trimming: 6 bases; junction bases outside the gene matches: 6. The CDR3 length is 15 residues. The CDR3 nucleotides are TGTGCCAGTAGTATGACGGGGACAGGGAGTCAGCCCCAGCATTTT. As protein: CASSMTGTGSQPQHF.

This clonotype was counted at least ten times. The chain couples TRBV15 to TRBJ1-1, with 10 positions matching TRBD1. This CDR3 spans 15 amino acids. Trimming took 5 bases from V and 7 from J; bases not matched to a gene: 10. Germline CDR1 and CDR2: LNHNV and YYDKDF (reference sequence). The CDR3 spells CATSATGTGVFEAFF. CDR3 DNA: TGTGCCACCAGCGCGACCGGGACAGGGGTCTTTGAAGCTTTCTTT.

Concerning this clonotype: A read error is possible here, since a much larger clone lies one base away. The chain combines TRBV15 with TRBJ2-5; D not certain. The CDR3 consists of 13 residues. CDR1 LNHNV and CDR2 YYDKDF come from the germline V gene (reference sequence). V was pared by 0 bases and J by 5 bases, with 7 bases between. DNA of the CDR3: TGTGCCACCAGCAGAGATAGGTTGGAGACCCAGTACTTC. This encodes CATSRDRLETQYF.

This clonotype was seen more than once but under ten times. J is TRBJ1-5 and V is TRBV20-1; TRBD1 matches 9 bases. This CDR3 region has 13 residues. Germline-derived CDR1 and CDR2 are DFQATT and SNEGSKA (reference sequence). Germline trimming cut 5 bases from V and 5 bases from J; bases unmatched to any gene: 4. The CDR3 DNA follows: TGCAGTGCTTGGGGACAGGGTCATCAGCCCCAGCATTTT. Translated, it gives CSAWGQGHQPQHF.

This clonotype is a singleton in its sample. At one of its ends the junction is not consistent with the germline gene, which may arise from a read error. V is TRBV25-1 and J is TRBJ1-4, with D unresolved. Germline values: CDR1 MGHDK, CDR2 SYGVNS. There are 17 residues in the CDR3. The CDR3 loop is CASSQDGILSNNEKLFF. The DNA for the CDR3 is TGCGCCAGCAGCCAAGATGGCATACTATCGAACAATGAAAAACTGTTTTTT. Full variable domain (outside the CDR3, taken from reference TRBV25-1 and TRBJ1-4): EADIYQTPRYLVIGTGKKITLECSQTMGHDKMYWYQQDPGMELHLIHYSYGVNSTEKGDLSSESTVSRIRTEHFPLTLESARPSHTSQYLCASSQDGILSNNEKLFFGSGTQLSVL.

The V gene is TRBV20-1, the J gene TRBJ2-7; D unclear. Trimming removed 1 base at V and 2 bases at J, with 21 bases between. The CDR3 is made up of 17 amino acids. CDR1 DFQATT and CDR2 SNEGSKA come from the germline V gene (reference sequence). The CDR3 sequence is CSARGRPQFGTTYEQYF. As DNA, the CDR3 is TGCAGTGCTAGAGGTCGCCCCCAGTTTGGCACTACCTACGAGCAGTACTTC.

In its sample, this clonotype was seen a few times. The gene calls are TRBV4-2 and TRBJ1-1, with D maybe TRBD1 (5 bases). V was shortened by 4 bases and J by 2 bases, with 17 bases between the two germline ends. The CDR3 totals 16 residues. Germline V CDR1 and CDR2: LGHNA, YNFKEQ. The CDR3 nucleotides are TGTGCCAGCAGCCTTAGGGTCGGGACCCTCAACACTGAAGCTTTCTTT. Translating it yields CASSLRVGTLNTEAFF.

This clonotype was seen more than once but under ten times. The CDR3 reads CASSYYPTGELFF. The CDR3 DNA reads TGTGCCAGCAGTTACTATCCGACCGGGGAGCTGTTTTTT. The rearrangement links TRBV25-1 to TRBJ2-2; D gene uncertain. Trimming took off 5 bases at V and 5 bases at J, with 9 bases between the two ends. Germline V gene lookup returns CDR1 MGHDK and CDR2 SYGVNS. The CDR3 is 13 residues long.

The CDR3 bases are TGTGCCAGCAGTGAAGTGGGTCCCGGGGAGCTGTTTTTT. It encodes CASSEVGPGELFF. The gene calls are TRBV2 and TRBJ2-2, with no clear D. Germline V CDR1 and CDR2: SNHLY, FYNNEI. Trimming stripped 1 base from V and 6 bases from J, with 6 bases between. The CDR3 runs 13 residues.

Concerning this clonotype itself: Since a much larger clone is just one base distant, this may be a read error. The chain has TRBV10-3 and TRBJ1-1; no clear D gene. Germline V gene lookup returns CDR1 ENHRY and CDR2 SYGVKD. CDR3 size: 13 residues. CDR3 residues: CATSFGGTAEAFF. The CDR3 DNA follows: TGTGCCACCAGTTTCGGAGGCACAGCTGAAGCTTTCTTT.

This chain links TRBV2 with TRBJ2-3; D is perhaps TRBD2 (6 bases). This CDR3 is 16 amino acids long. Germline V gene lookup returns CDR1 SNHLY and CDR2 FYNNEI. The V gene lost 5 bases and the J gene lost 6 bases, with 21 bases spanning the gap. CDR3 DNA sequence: TGTGCCAGCAGTTTAGAAGGCGGGGCCAAGTTGGATACGCAGTATTTT. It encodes CASSLEGGAKLDTQYF.

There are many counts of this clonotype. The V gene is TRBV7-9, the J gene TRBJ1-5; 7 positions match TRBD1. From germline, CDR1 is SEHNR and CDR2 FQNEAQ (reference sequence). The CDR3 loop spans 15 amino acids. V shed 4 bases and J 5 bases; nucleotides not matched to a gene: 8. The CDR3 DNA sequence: TGTGCCAGCAGCTCCTCCGGGACAGATTATCAGCCCCAGCATTTT. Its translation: CASSSSGTDYQPQHF.

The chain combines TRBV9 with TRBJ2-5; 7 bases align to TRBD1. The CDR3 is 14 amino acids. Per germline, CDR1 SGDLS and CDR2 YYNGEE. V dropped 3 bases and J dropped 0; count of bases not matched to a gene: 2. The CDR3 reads CASSADRYQETQYF. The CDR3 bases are TGTGCCAGCAGCGCGGACAGGTACCAAGAGACCCAGTACTTC.

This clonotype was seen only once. The DNA for the CDR3 is TGTGCCACCTCACAGGGGGGATTCTACACCTTC. This encodes CATSQGGFYTF. This sequence joins TRBV15 and TRBJ1-2; 8 bases fit TRBD1. Germline CDR1 LNHNV, CDR2 YYDKDF (reference sequence). V dropped 8 bases and J dropped 10; count of bases not matched to a gene: 6. The CDR3 totals 11 residues.

CDR3 residues: CASSYLRETTNEKLFF. CDR3 sequence (DNA): TGTGCCAGCAGTTACCTACGAGAGACAACTAATGAAAAACTGTTTTTT. This chain links TRBV6-6 with TRBJ1-4; no clear D. The CDR3 is 16 amino acids. Trimming pared 2 bases from V and 0 bases from J, leaving 10 bases between. CDR1 and CDR2 (germline): MNHNY, SVGAGI (reference sequence).

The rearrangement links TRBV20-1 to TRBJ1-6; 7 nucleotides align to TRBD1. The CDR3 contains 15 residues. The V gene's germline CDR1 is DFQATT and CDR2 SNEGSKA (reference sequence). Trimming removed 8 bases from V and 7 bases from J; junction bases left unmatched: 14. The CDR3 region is CSTQSGGSENSPLHF. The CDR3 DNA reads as TGCAGTACCCAATCAGGGGGATCAGAGAATTCACCCCTCCACTTT.